What follows are 20 T cell receptor beta chains derived from one specimen sequenced in a study of metastatic and nonmetastatic thyroid tumors. TCRdb re-called clones via MiXCR from the PCR reads. The sample includes about 89,000 clones, 12% seen only once; the top ten take more than 7%. Until they underwent thyroid surgery, no patient had received any treatment. The sequenced material came from tumor tissue. These receptors originate from a female donor with papillary thyroid cancer or a benign thyroid nodule (not recorded which). Some clones in this sample may be carry-over from other donors' samples.

In this sample, this clone turned up many times. The V gene is TRBV19, the J gene TRBJ1-2, with 8 bases aligning to TRBD1. Germline trimming cut 2 bases from V and 8 bases from J; bases unmatched to any gene: 7. CDR1 is LNHDA, CDR2 SQIVND, per germline (reference sequence). The CDR3 consists of 14 residues. In DNA, the CDR3 is TGTGCCAGTAGTATAAGGCAGGGGGCTGGAGGCTACACCTTC. Translation: CASSIRQGAGGYTF.

This clone was picked up a small number of times. The chain uses TRBV6-2 or TRBV6-3 and TRBJ2-1; tentative D call: TRBD1 (6 bases). V was shortened by 2 bases and J by 9 bases, with 8 bases between the two germline ends. CDR3 length: 12 amino acids. Germline CDR1 is MNHEY and CDR2 is SVGEGT. CDR3 sequence: CASSYGTPEQFF. CDR3 DNA: TGTGCCAGCAGTTACGGGACACCTGAGCAGTTCTTC.

This clone was counted between two and nine times. The chain carries TRBV20-1 and TRBJ2-3; a possible D gene is TRBD2 (6 bases). With 5 bases removed from V and 2 bases from J, the gap between germline ends came to 11 bases. The CDR3 totals 13 residues. Looked up from germline, CDR1 is DFQATT and CDR2 is SNEGSKA (reference sequence). CDR3 sequence reads: CSAAGPNTDTQYF. The CDR3 DNA is TGCAGTGCTGCGGGACCGAACACAGATACGCAGTATTTT.

There are many counts of this clone. The rearrangement uses TRBV20-1 and TRBJ1-3, with D possibly matching TRBD1 (6 bases). V lost 3 bases and J 0 bases, leaving 12 bases between the germline ends. Germline V gives CDR1 DFQATT, CDR2 SNEGSKA (reference sequence). This CDR3 spans 15 amino acids. CDR3 coding DNA: TGCAGTGCTAGGGGGGGGCACAGCTCTGGAAACACCATATATTTT. It specifies CSARGGHSSGNTIYF.

Ten or more counts support this clone. The rearrangement joins TRBV20-1 to TRBJ1-6, with 9 bases matching TRBD1. The CDR3 is 13 residues long. Germline values: CDR1 DFQATT, CDR2 SNEGSKA (reference sequence). Trimming took 5 bases from V and 8 from J; bases not matched to a gene: 4. The CDR3 DNA is TGCAGTGCTCGCGGGACAGGGTATTCACCCCTCCACTTT. Amino acids: CSARGTGYSPLHF.

A remark on this clone: With a much larger clone just one base away, this may be a read error. The chain has TRBV12-3 or TRBV12-4 and TRBJ2-6, with D possibly being TRBD1 (6 bases). The CDR3 contains 17 residues. In nucleotides, the CDR3 is TGTGCCAGCAGTTTAGCGCGTGCAGGGGTTGGGGCCAACTTCCTGACTTTC. This translates into CASSLARAGVGANFLTF.

With regard to this clone: With a much larger clone just one base away, this may be a read error. This sample also contains other DNA sequences that code for the same CDR3. The gene calls are TRBV9 and TRBJ2-3, with D maybe TRBD2 (6 bases). The germline V and J ends were trimmed by 2 bases and 4 bases, with 14 bases remaining between them. CDR1 SGDLS and CDR2 YYNGEE come from the germline V gene. The CDR3 runs to 15 residues. The CDR3 DNA reads TGTGCCAGCAGCGTTCTTAGCGGTAGTGCAGATACGCAGTATTTT. It codes for CASSVLSGSADTQYF.

This clone was observed at least ten times. The chain links TRBV11-1 to TRBJ2-2; 9 positions match TRBD1. V was clipped by 4 bases and J by 5 bases; unmatched bases: 5. The CDR3 runs to 15 residues. Germline-derived CDR1 and CDR2 are SGHAT and FQDESV (reference sequence). The DNA of the CDR3 is TGTGCCAGCAGCTACCGGACAGGGGAGACCGGGGAGCTGTTTTTT. Translation: CASSYRTGETGELFF. The full variable domain, rest sourced from reference TRBV11-1 and TRBJ2-2, is EAEVAQSPRYKITEKSQAVAFWCDPISGHATLYWYRQILGQGPELLVQFQDESVVDDSQLPKDRFSAERLKGVDSTLKIQPAELGDSAMYLCASSYRTGETGELFFGEGSRLTVL.

A remark on this clone: A much larger clone sits a single nucleotide away, making a read error possible. The CDR3 end shows no conserved phenylalanine or tryptophan, and so a read error is likely. V usage is TRBV30 and J usage is TRBJ1-2, with unresolved D. V was clipped by 4 bases and J by 6 bases, with 12 bases between them. The length of the CDR3 is 12 residues. CDR1 is GTSNPN, CDR2 SVGIG, per germline (reference sequence). As DNA, the CDR3 is TGTGCCTGGATTCCCGAGACCAATGGCTACACCCTC. Residues: CAWIPETNGYTL.

This clone has a count of ten or more. V and J are TRBV6-1 and TRBJ1-5; perhaps TRBD1 as D (6 bases). The germline V gene has CDR1 MNHNS and CDR2 SASEGT. Trimming pared 1 base from V and 5 bases from J, leaving 21 bases between. The CDR3 has 18 amino acids. CDR3 sequence reads: CASSEVSVRSGVHQPQHF. The CDR3 nucleotides are TGTGCCAGCAGTGAAGTATCTGTCAGGTCAGGGGTACATCAGCCCCAGCATTTT.

This clone was seen many times. This same CDR3 is encoded by further DNA sequences in the sample. This rearrangement joins TRBV20-1 to TRBJ1-6; the match to TRBD1 covers 7 bases. V dropped 0 bases and J dropped 9; count of bases not matched to a gene: 17. Germline values: CDR1 DFQATT, CDR2 SNEGSKA (reference sequence). The CDR3 is 18 residues long. The CDR3 is CSARDLGGTTAGGSPLHF. CDR3 coding DNA: TGCAGTGCTAGAGATCTGGGGGGGACCACCGCAGGGGGTTCACCCCTCCACTTT.

In regard to this clone: This may be a read error: a much more frequent sequence differs by one nucleotide. Within the sample, other DNA sequences also encode this same CDR3. The CDR3: CASNQGRVRSNEQFF. In DNA form, the CDR3 reads TGTGCCAGTAATCAAGGCAGGGTTCGTTCCAATGAGCAGTTCTTC. The chain uses TRBV19 and TRBJ2-1, with D perhaps TRBD1 (5 bases). This CDR3 has 15 residues. Trimming stripped 7 bases from V and 6 bases from J, with 19 bases between. Germline values: CDR1 LNHDA, CDR2 SQIVND (reference sequence).

This clone was seen ten or more times. The V call is TRBV12-3 or TRBV12-4, the J call TRBJ1-5; D remains ambiguous. The CDR3 is 13 residues long. The germline V and J ends were trimmed by 3 bases and 7 bases, with 10 bases remaining between them. CDR3 loop: CASSFSRAQPQHF. The CDR3 coding sequence is TGTGCCAGCAGTTTTTCTCGTGCCCAGCCCCAGCATTTT.

This clone was seen many times. This chain connects TRBV6-1 to TRBJ1-1; a weak D match, TRBD1 (6 bases). CDR1 and CDR2 (germline): MNHNS, SASEGT. V lost 6 bases to trimming and J lost 3 bases, with 14 bases between them. CDR3 length: 14 amino acids. For the CDR3, the DNA is TGTGCCAGCAGAGACCAGGGGCTCCACACTGAAGCTTTCTTT. This translates into CASRDQGLHTEAFF.

There are many counts of this clone. The V call is TRBV12-3 or TRBV12-4, the J call TRBJ1-5; TRBD1 is a possible D gene (5 bases). V was cut by 4 bases and J by 9 bases, with 16 bases left in between. CDR3 size: 14 residues. CDR3 in DNA: TGTGCCAGCAGTTCCCGGGACGTGAGTTGGCCCCAGCATTTT. It translates to CASSSRDVSWPQHF.

This clone was seen repeatedly, ten times or more. This rearrangement joins TRBV3-1 to TRBJ2-3; D remains unclear. The CDR3 consists of 18 residues. Trimming removed 3 bases at V and 0 bases at J, with 19 bases between. Per the germline V gene, CDR1 is LGHDT and CDR2 is YNNKEL (reference sequence). CDR3 sequence (DNA): TGTGCCAGCAGCCAGGACCCCTGGACGAGTGGGAGCACAGATACGCAGTATTTT. It translates to CASSQDPWTSGSTDTQYF.

This clone was detected many times. The chain links TRBV20-1 to TRBJ1-2, with 9 positions matching TRBD1. CDR1 DFQATT and CDR2 SNEGSKA come from the germline V gene (reference sequence). With V trimmed by 0 bases and J by 2 bases, 10 bases remained unmatched. The CDR3 covers 17 residues. CDR3 nucleotide sequence: TGCAGTGCTAGAGATAGGAACAGGGGGCTAGGGAACTATGGCTACACCTTC. It is translated as CSARDRNRGLGNYGYTF.

The sample holds many counts of this clone. The chain carries TRBV2 and TRBJ2-3, with 9 bases lining up with TRBD2. V lost 4 bases, J lost 5 bases, and 13 bases stayed unmatched. Germline CDR1 reads SNHLY; CDR2 reads FYNNEI. The CDR3 length is 17 residues. The CDR3 nucleotides are TGTGCCAGCAGTGGCGTTTCGAGCGGGAGGCTGGGAGATACGCAGTATTTT. Translating it yields CASSGVSSGRLGDTQYF.

Concerning this clone: This may stem from a read error, because a much larger clone lies one nucleotide away. The rearrangement uses TRBV4-1 and TRBJ2-1, with TRBD1 identical over 7 bases. CDR1 and CDR2 from the germline V gene are MGHRA and YSYEKL. CDR3 size: 17 residues. The CDR3 coding sequence is TGCGCCAGCATCCAAGCAGACAGGGTCCCCCTCTACAATGAGCAGTTCTTC. As protein: CASIQADRVPLYNEQFF.

Only a few counts were recorded for this clone. Being one base from a much bigger clone, this may be a read error. The chain recombines TRBV27 with TRBJ2-3; D gene unclear. Per the germline V gene, CDR1 is MNHEY and CDR2 is SMNVEV (reference sequence). V gave up 4 bases and J gave up 2 bases, with 13 bases separating them. This CDR3 spans 15 amino acids. CDR3 loop: CASSSSPSFTDTQYF. CDR3 nucleotides: TGTGCCAGCAGTTCATCACCCTCATTCACAGATACGCAGTATTTT.